This T cell receptor beta chain was captured in a study of T-cell reconstitution after alpha-beta-depleted transplantation in children. Unique molecular identifiers tagged the TCRbeta library. TCRdb passed the PCR reads through MiXCR, listing each CDR3 protein once. This table has about half a million distinct CDR3 sequences, about an eighth appearing once. V dropped 6 bases and J dropped 7 bases, with 16 bases sitting between them. This CDR3 is 14 amino acids long. As to this clonotype: A read error may explain this, as a much larger clone is one base away.

The sequence came from a human donor who donated a stem cell graft to a child with combined immunodeficiency. The genes are TRBV12-3 or TRBV12-4 and TRBJ2-1, with D perhaps matching TRBD1 (5 bases). Specimen: PBMCs from the stem cell graft donor, collected from the stem cell graft. The CDR3 spells CASSAQGVGNEQFF. Written as DNA, the CDR3 is TGTGCCAGCAGCGCCCAAGGGGTTGGGAATGAGCAGTTCTTC.